This T cell receptor (beta chain) is drawn from a study of T cell responses to AZD1222 COVID-19 vaccine. Measured with immunoSEQ multiplex PCR; TCRdb has only the in-frame clones, and not every one. The sample yields just under 35,000 clones, around 84% seen once. A note on this clone: Its antigen is still unknown.

Study-wide results and caveats: The donor cohort was predominantly white British with a female majority, and clonal diversity may have been underestimated. Repertoires were obtained only post-peak T cell response. Close to half of spike-specific TCRs reportedly recognize unmutated variant regions.

Trimming left V 4 bases short and J 6 bases short, with 10 bases between. This CDR3 region has 13 residues. Germline lookup yields CDR1 SGHRS and CDR2 YFSETQ. This TCR was sampled from an adult who received the AZD1222 COVID-19 vaccine. The chain employs TRBV5-1 and TRBJ2-2; TRBD1 might be the D (6 bases). Source: peripheral blood, taken 28 days after the second AZD1222 dose. In nucleotides, the CDR3 is TGCGCCAGCAGCGGGAACAGGGCCGGGGAGCTGTTTTTT. Encoded protein: CASSGNRAGELFF.